The 30 T cell receptor beta chains below were found in one sample sequenced in a study of human thymus T cells. Data came from immunoSEQ multiplex PCR; TCRdb stores just in-frame clones and leaves some out. The table has tens of thousands of clones, 85% to 95% seen once. Sample: blood. These receptors were taken from a girl under two years old with a congenital heart defect but otherwise immunologically healthy.

The chain is built from TRBV28 and TRBJ1-1; TRBD1 matches 7 bases. J lost 4 bases, V lost 6 bases, and 11 bases had no gene match. The CDR3 length is 15 residues. The germline CDR1 and CDR2 sequences are MDHEN and SYDVKM. The CDR3 sequence: CASRKAGNRGTEAFF. DNA of the CDR3: TGTGCCAGCAGGAAAGCAGGGAACAGGGGCACTGAAGCTTTCTTT.

V and J are TRBV2 and TRBJ2-3; D may be TRBD2 (6 bases). Germline CDR1 reads SNHLY; CDR2 reads FYNNEI. The CDR3 is made up of 15 amino acids. V lost 6 bases to trimming and J lost 2 bases, with 15 bases between them. In DNA form, the CDR3 reads TGTGCCAGCAGAGGAGGGCGGGAACCCACAGATACGCAGTATTTT. Translating gives CASRGGREPTDTQYF.

The genes are TRBV7-2 and TRBJ2-1; 8 bases match TRBD2. CDR1 and CDR2 from the germline V gene are SGHTA and FQGNSA. The CDR3 has 17 residues. V gave up 3 bases and J gave up 0 bases; unmatched junction bases: 7. Here the CDR3 reads CASSFPLAGHSYNEQFF. The CDR3 coding sequence is TGTGCCAGCAGCTTCCCCCTAGCGGGTCACTCCTACAATGAGCAGTTCTTC. The full variable domain, completed using reference TRBV7-2 and TRBJ2-1, is GAGVSQSPSNKVTEKGKDVELRCDPISGHTALYWYRQSLGQGLEFLIYFQGNSAPDKSGLPSDRFSAERTGGSVSTLTIQRTQQEDSAVYLCASSFPLAGHSYNEQFFGPGTRLTVL.

This chain links TRBV27 with TRBJ2-7, with D uncertain. CDR1 and CDR2 from the germline V gene are MNHEY and SMNVEV (reference sequence). The CDR3 has 15 residues. V dropped 6 bases and J dropped 2 bases, with 17 bases sitting between them. The CDR3 DNA sequence: TGTGCCAGCAGCCCCTTCCCCTTCGAAACCTACGAGCAGTACTTC. Protein product: CASSPFPFETYEQYF.

The chain is built from TRBV7-6 and TRBJ2-7; 9 bases are a match to TRBD1. Per the germline V gene, CDR1 is SGHVS and CDR2 is FNYEAQ. The J segment lost 2 bases and the V segment lost 5 bases, leaving 4 bases of the junction unmatched. The CDR3 length is 14 residues. CDR3 DNA: TGTGCCAGCAGCCCCGGGACAGGGACCTACGAGCAGTACTTC. Its translation: CASSPGTGTYEQYF.

The gene calls are TRBV28 and TRBJ1-5; 9 bases are a match to TRBD1. This CDR3 is 15 amino acids long. Germline V gene sequence: CDR1 MDHEN, CDR2 SYDVKM. V was clipped by 6 bases and J by 3 bases; unmatched bases: 6. The CDR3 region is CASRPTGGNNQPQHF. CDR3 in DNA: TGTGCCAGCAGACCTACAGGGGGCAACAATCAGCCCCAGCATTTT.

The rearrangement joins TRBV7-2 to TRBJ1-2, with unresolved D. V gave up 1 base and J gave up 0 bases, with 12 bases separating them. Germline CDR1 SGHTA, CDR2 FQGNSA. There are 16 residues in the CDR3. CDR3 sequence: CASSLGGTGANYGYTF. For the CDR3, the DNA is TGTGCCAGCAGCTTAGGAGGCACCGGAGCTAACTATGGCTACACCTTC.

The chain combines TRBV27 with TRBJ2-1; 12 bases fit TRBD1. V lost 0 bases, J lost 2 bases, and 8 bases stayed unmatched. The germline CDR1 and CDR2 sequences are MNHEY and SMNVEV (reference sequence). This CDR3 is 19 amino acids long. CDR3 residues: CASSLSRDRGRRTYNEQFF. CDR3 DNA sequence: TGTGCCAGCAGTTTATCCCGGGACAGGGGGCGCCGAACCTACAATGAGCAGTTCTTC.

V is TRBV27 and J is TRBJ2-7; D remains unclear. The CDR3 is made up of 11 amino acids. Germline assignment: CDR1 MNHEY and CDR2 SMNVEV (reference sequence). V lost 3 bases to trimming and J lost 3 bases, with 3 bases between them. The CDR3 spells CASSFGYEQYF. The CDR3 bases are TGTGCCAGCAGTTTCGGCTACGAGCAGTACTTC.

This clone has only one observation. In DNA, the CDR3 is TGTGCCAGTTCCAGGTTTAACTATGGCTACACCTTC. Amino acid sequence: CASSRFNYGYTF. The V call is TRBV19, the J call TRBJ1-2; D is unclear. V lost 8 bases to trimming and J lost 1 base, with 8 bases between them. The CDR3 has 12 amino acids. Germline V gene data show CDR1 as LNHDA and CDR2 as SQIVND (reference sequence).

The J gene is TRBJ2-3, the V gene TRBV5-5; a weak D match, TRBD2 (5 bases). Germline CDR1 SGHKS, CDR2 YYEKEE (reference sequence). There are 13 residues in the CDR3. Deletions cut 8 bases from V and 2 bases from J, with 12 bases between. CDR3 sequence reads: CARGADLTDTQYF. The CDR3 bases are TGTGCCAGGGGAGCGGATCTCACAGATACGCAGTATTTT. The variable domain in full, completed from reference TRBV5-5 and TRBJ2-3, reads DAGVTQSPTHLIKTRGQQVTLRCSPISGHKSVSWYQQVLGQGPQFIFQYYEKEERGRGNFPDRFSARQFPNYSSELNVNALLLGDSALYLCARGADLTDTQYFGPGTRLTVL.

The J gene is TRBJ1-1, the V gene TRBV5-1; D is possibly TRBD1 (5 bases). Germline V gene lookup returns CDR1 SGHRS and CDR2 YFSETQ. CDR3 length: 11 residues. The ends were cut back, 4 bases at V and 7 bases at J, with 8 bases in the middle. The CDR3, as DNA: TGCGCCAGCAGCGCGGGGGTTGAAGCTTTCTTT. This gives the protein CASSAGVEAFF.

This CDR3 is CASSLGRGMGNQPQHF. The CDR3 DNA sequence: TGTGCCAGCAGCTTAGGGAGGGGAATGGGCAATCAGCCCCAGCATTTT. The V and J genes are TRBV11-2 and TRBJ1-5, with D possibly being TRBD1 (5 bases). V dropped 1 base and J dropped 2 bases, with 12 bases sitting between them. The CDR3 consists of 16 residues. Germline V gene lookup returns CDR1 SGHAT and CDR2 FQNNGV.

V usage is TRBV6-1 and J usage is TRBJ2-1; D uncertain. Per the germline V gene, CDR1 is MNHNS and CDR2 is SASEGT. The CDR3 has 13 residues. Between the trimmed V and J ends, which lost 6 bases and 0 bases, there was a span of 6 bases. The CDR3 nucleotides read TGTGCCAGCAGGACTGACTCCTACAATGAGCAGTTCTTC. Protein product: CASRTDSYNEQFF.

The gene calls are TRBV28 and TRBJ1-3; D not certain. CDR1 is MDHEN, CDR2 SYDVKM, per germline. The CDR3 runs 13 residues. V lost 8 bases, J lost 1 base, and 9 bases lay in between. CDR3 nucleotide sequence: TGTGCCAGCCGAAATCCATCTGGAAACACCATATATTTT. Translation gives CASRNPSGNTIYF.

This chain connects TRBV5-4 to TRBJ2-1; TRBD2 might be the D (7 bases). The V gene lost 0 bases and the J gene lost 2 bases, with 15 bases spanning the gap. There are 17 residues in the CDR3. CDR1 is SGHNT, CDR2 YYREEE, per germline (reference sequence). The CDR3 here is CASSLGGGGSTYNEQFF. The DNA of the CDR3 is TGTGCCAGCAGCTTGGGCGGGGGCGGGAGTACCTACAATGAGCAGTTCTTC.

This rearrangement joins TRBV7-7 to TRBJ2-2, with 9 bases aligning to TRBD2. This CDR3 spans 17 amino acids. The germline V gene has CDR1 SSHAT and CDR2 FNYEAQ (reference sequence). J lost 6 bases, V lost 5 bases, and 13 bases had no gene match. CDR3 amino acids: CASSPVLAGIPSGELFF. In nucleotides, the CDR3 is TGTGCCAGCAGCCCCGTCCTAGCGGGGATACCATCCGGGGAGCTGTTTTTT.

J is TRBJ2-7 and V is TRBV29-1, with a weak D call TRBD2 (6 bases). Germline loops: CDR1 SQVTM, CDR2 ANQGSEA. This CDR3 contains 14 residues. The V gene lost 5 bases and the J gene lost 5 bases, with 19 bases spanning the gap. The CDR3 is CSVRMRDFNNEQYF. DNA of the CDR3: TGCAGCGTTAGGATGAGGGACTTTAATAACGAGCAGTACTTC.

V gene TRBV6-5 combines with J gene TRBJ2-2, with 7 bases aligning to TRBD1. Per germline, CDR1 MNHEY and CDR2 SVGAGI. This CDR3 region has 15 residues. The V segment lost 6 bases and the J segment 1 base; nucleotides outside the gene matches: 5. The CDR3 sequence is CASRRTGLNTGELFF. The CDR3 region has the DNA TGTGCCAGCAGACGGACAGGCCTGAACACCGGGGAGCTGTTTTTT.

The chain combines TRBV5-1 with TRBJ2-2; perhaps TRBD2 as D (6 bases). Between the trimmed V and J ends, which lost 4 bases and 5 bases, there was a span of 12 bases. Germline CDR1 SGHRS, CDR2 YFSETQ. This CDR3 contains 14 residues. CDR3 nucleotide sequence: TGCGCCAGCAGCCTGATTAGCGGAACCGGGGAGCTGTTTTTT. It specifies CASSLISGTGELFF.

The chain joins TRBV21-1 to TRBJ2-7; the table's TRBD2 call for D was not verified on the DNA. TRBV21-1 is noted as a pseudogene. The CDR3 runs 16 residues. The CDR3: CASSKRGALRSYEQYF. CDR3 sequence (DNA): TGTGCCAGCAGCAAACGGGGGGCCTTACGCTCCTACGAGCAGTACTTC.

The V call is TRBV19, the J call TRBJ2-7, with D uncertain. CDR3 length: 14 residues. Trimming left V 4 bases short and J 2 bases short, with 12 bases between. CDR1 LNHDA and CDR2 SQIVND come from the germline V gene (reference sequence). This CDR3 reads CASSTEYLTYEQYF. The CDR3 nucleotides read TGTGCCAGTAGTACGGAGTATCTGACCTACGAGCAGTACTTC. Full variable domain (rest looked up from reference TRBV19 and TRBJ2-7): DGGITQSPKYLFRKEGQNVTLSCEQNLNHDAMYWYRQDPGQGLRLIYYSQIVNDFQKGDIAEGYSVSREKKESFPLTVTSAQKNPTAFYLCASSTEYLTYEQYFGPGTRLTVT.

This clone was seen once. This chain links TRBV28 with TRBJ1-1; TRBD1 aligns across 7 bases. Trimming at V came to 6 bases and at J to 1 base, leaving 2 bases not matched to a gene. The CDR3 has 13 residues. Germline CDR1 reads MDHEN; CDR2 reads SYDVKM. The CDR3: CASRYRGNTEAFF. CDR3 in DNA: TGTGCCAGCAGGTACAGGGGGAACACTGAAGCTTTCTTT.

The chain couples TRBV9 to TRBJ2-1; 7 bases are shared with TRBD1. Germline V lookup: CDR1 SGDLS, CDR2 YYNGEE. V shed 2 bases and J 3 bases; nucleotides not matched to a gene: 5. CDR3 length: 15 residues. The CDR3 DNA follows: TGTGCCAGCAGCGTGAGGGGGCAGGGCTACAATGAGCAGTTCTTC. It yields the protein CASSVRGQGYNEQFF.

This chain links TRBV9 with TRBJ2-2, with 9 positions matching TRBD2. Germline V CDR1 and CDR2: SGDLS, YYNGEE. Trimming removed 0 bases from V and 5 bases from J; junction bases left unmatched: 5. The CDR3 spans 16 residues. The CDR3 region is CASSVVAGGRTGELFF. The CDR3 DNA is TGTGCCAGCAGCGTAGTTGCGGGAGGGCGGACCGGGGAGCTGTTTTTT.

J is TRBJ1-4 and V is TRBV2; D is uncertain. V dropped 6 bases and J dropped 6 bases, with 8 bases sitting between them. Germline V CDR1 and CDR2: SNHLY, FYNNEI. The CDR3 runs to 12 residues. The CDR3 region has the DNA TGTGCCAGCAGGGGAGCGGATGAAAAACTGTTTTTT. Residues: CASRGADEKLFF.

About this clone itself: At the DNA level, this CDR3 is encoded by other sequences in the same sample as well. V gene TRBV21-1 combines with J gene TRBJ2-7; the D segment call TRBD1 is taken from the table without a DNA check. TRBV21-1 is classified as a pseudogene. The CDR3 contains 16 residues. This CDR3 reads CASSAPGTGISYEQYF. The CDR3 DNA is TGTGCCAGCAGCGCCCCCGGGACAGGGATCTCCTACGAGCAGTACTTC.

This chain joins TRBV19 and TRBJ1-2, with D unclear. V was trimmed by 6 bases and J by 4 bases, leaving 9 bases between them. The CDR3 contains 12 residues. CDR1 is LNHDA and CDR2 is SQIVND in the germline V gene (reference sequence). The CDR3 DNA sequence: TGTGCCAGTAGCGACGGCCCCTATGGCTACACCTTC. Residues: CASSDGPYGYTF.

V usage is TRBV5-1 and J usage is TRBJ2-1; 7 nucleotides agree with TRBD2. J was trimmed by 3 bases and V by 2 bases; bases with no gene match: 2. The CDR3 runs 14 residues. Germline V gene lookup returns CDR1 SGHRS and CDR2 YFSETQ. Here the CDR3 reads CASSLGGSYNEQFF. In nucleotides, the CDR3 is TGCGCCAGCAGCTTAGGCGGGAGCTACAATGAGCAGTTCTTC.

This chain uses TRBV7-2 with TRBJ2-7; 7 bases align to TRBD2. The germline V gene has CDR1 SGHTA and CDR2 FQGNSA. V lost 1 base, J lost 1 base, and 10 bases stayed unmatched. The CDR3 runs 17 residues. This CDR3 reads CASSLVPGASGSYEQYF. The CDR3 nucleotides are TGTGCCAGCAGCTTAGTGCCCGGGGCTAGCGGATCCTACGAGCAGTACTTC.